Below are 27 T cell receptor beta chains sequenced from a single sample in a study of blood T cell repertoires in COVID-19. The protocol was immunoSEQ multiplex PCR, while the TCRdb copy is restricted to in-frame clones and leaves out a portion. The sample includes some 94,000 clones, 80% to 90% seen only once; the top ten take 15%. Input material: peripheral blood. Receptors originate from a human donor in a cohort sampled during active COVID-19.

The chain uses TRBV7-9 and TRBJ2-7; 7 nucleotides agree with TRBD2. Germline V gene data show CDR1 as SEHNR and CDR2 as FQNEAQ (reference sequence). V lost 3 bases to trimming and J lost 4 bases; unmatched junction nucleotides: 6. The CDR3 consists of 14 residues. The CDR3: CASSLLREGYEQYF. CDR3 DNA: TGTGCCAGCAGCTTGCTCAGGGAGGGATACGAGCAGTACTTC.

V usage is TRBV5-1 and J usage is TRBJ2-5; no firm D call. This CDR3 region has 13 residues. The ends were cut back, 0 bases at V and 5 bases at J, with 8 bases in the middle. CDR1 and CDR2 (germline): SGHRS, YFSETQ. CDR3: CASSLAQWETQYF. In DNA, the CDR3 is TGCGCCAGCAGCTTGGCCCAGTGGGAGACCCAGTACTTC.

V and J are TRBV5-1 and TRBJ2-2; 10 positions agree with TRBD2. The J segment lost 5 bases and the V segment lost 3 bases, leaving 10 bases of the junction unmatched. CDR3 length equals 17 residues. Germline CDR1 is SGHRS and CDR2 is YFSETQ. As DNA, the CDR3 is TGCGCCAGCAGCTCCCCTTTACTAGCGGGGCCTACCGGGGAGCTGTTTTTT. It yields the protein CASSSPLLAGPTGELFF. The full variable domain, rest sourced from reference TRBV5-1 and TRBJ2-2, is KAGVTQTPRYLIKTRGQQVTLSCSPISGHRSVSWYQQTPGQGLQFLFEYFSETQRNKGNFPGRFSGRQFSNSRSEMNVSTLELGDSALYLCASSSPLLAGPTGELFFGEGSRLTVL.

The V gene is TRBV15, the J gene TRBJ2-7; 10 positions agree with TRBD1. The CDR3 contains 14 residues. The V and J ends lost 5 bases and 4 bases, in that order; junction bases with no gene match: 5. Germline V gene sequence: CDR1 LNHNV, CDR2 YYDKDF (reference sequence). The CDR3 loop reads CATSGRDRGYEQYF. The DNA of the CDR3 is TGTGCCACCAGCGGTCGGGACAGGGGATACGAGCAGTACTTC. The complete variable domain, with remaining parts taken from reference TRBV15 and TRBJ2-7, reads DAMVIQNPRYQVTQFGKPVTLSCSQTLNHNVMYWYQQKSSQAPKLLFHYYDKDFNNEADTPDNFQSRRPNTSFCFLDIRSPGLGDTAMYLCATSGRDRGYEQYFGPGTRLTVT.

The rearrangement uses TRBV7-6 and TRBJ2-1; TRBD2 is a possible D gene (5 bases). The CDR3 totals 14 residues. Germline-derived CDR1 and CDR2 are SGHVS and FNYEAQ. V shed 5 bases and J shed 8 bases, with 16 bases lying between them. The CDR3 loop is CASSPDRRPDEQFF. The CDR3 DNA is TGTGCCAGCAGCCCTGATCGGAGGCCGGATGAGCAGTTCTTC. Full variable domain (rest looked up from reference TRBV7-6 and TRBJ2-1): GAGVSQSPRYKVTKRGQDVALRCDPISGHVSLYWYRQALGQGPEFLTYFNYEAQQDKSGLPNDRFSAERPEGSISTLTIQRTEQRDSAMYRCASSPDRRPDEQFFGPGTRLTVL.

The J gene is TRBJ2-5, the V gene TRBV27, with 10 nucleotides matching TRBD2. The ends lost 5 bases at V and 5 bases at J; junction bases unmatched: 8. CDR3 length equals 15 residues. Germline CDR1 reads MNHEY; CDR2 reads SMNVEV (reference sequence). CDR3 protein: CASSPGLAFLETQYF. The CDR3, as DNA: TGTGCCAGCAGTCCGGGACTAGCGTTCCTCGAGACCCAGTACTTC.

The chain recombines TRBV9 with TRBJ2-1; 7 bases are shared with TRBD2. The V gene end was trimmed by 0 bases and the J gene end by 0 bases; junction bases not matched to a gene: 3. This CDR3 has 16 residues. Germline CDR1 SGDLS, CDR2 YYNGEE. CDR3 bases: TGTGCCAGCAGCGTAGGGGGCGGGAGCTCCTACAATGAGCAGTTCTTC. This translates into CASSVGGGSSYNEQFF.

In this sample, this clone turned up once. Here the CDR3 reads CASSLEGGWYF. CDR3 sequence (DNA): TGCGCCAGCAGCTTGGAAGGGGGCTGGTACTTC. This sequence joins TRBV5-1 and TRBJ2-7; 7 positions match TRBD1. The CDR3 covers 11 residues. CDR1 and CDR2 (germline): SGHRS, YFSETQ. Trimming took 0 bases from V and 12 from J; bases not matched to a gene: 3.

The chain employs TRBV27 and TRBJ2-5; 7 bases match TRBD2. Trimming removed 5 bases from V and 5 bases from J; junction bases left unmatched: 5. CDR3 length equals 13 residues. Germline loops: CDR1 MNHEY, CDR2 SMNVEV (reference sequence). CDR3 sequence reads: CASSIGLDETQYF. The CDR3 DNA is TGTGCCAGCAGTATCGGACTAGACGAGACCCAGTACTTC.

The chain joins TRBV4-1 to TRBJ2-3; no clear D. This CDR3 comprises 13 residues. Trimming removed 3 bases from V and 7 bases from J, with 11 bases in between. The germline V gene has CDR1 MGHRA and CDR2 YSYEKL. CDR3 residues: CASSQAGLNTQYF. The CDR3 DNA follows: TGCGCCAGCAGCCAGGCCGGGTTAAATACGCAGTATTTT.

This clone was seen only once. This chain connects TRBV25-1 to TRBJ1-1; D possibly corresponds to TRBD1 (5 bases). The V gene lost 0 bases and the J gene lost 0 bases, with 11 bases spanning the gap. The CDR3 consists of 16 residues. In germline, CDR1 is MGHDK, CDR2 SYGVNS. Here the CDR3 DNA reads TGTGCCAGCAGTGAATATGGGGGGAAACTGAACACTGAAGCTTTCTTT. Amino acid sequence: CASSEYGGKLNTEAFF.

The chain is built from TRBV19 and TRBJ2-2; D is perhaps TRBD2 (6 bases). V dropped 3 bases and J dropped 1 base, with 12 bases sitting between them. Germline V gene data show CDR1 as LNHDA and CDR2 as SQIVND (reference sequence). This CDR3 is 16 amino acids long. CDR3 in amino acids: CASSIGIAVNTGELFF. For the CDR3, the DNA is TGTGCCAGTAGTATCGGAATAGCGGTGAACACCGGGGAGCTGTTTTTT.

CDR3 coding DNA: TGCAGCGTTGAAGGCCCGAGCAGGGGTCCCACTGAAGCTTTCTTT. Protein sequence: CSVEGPSRGPTEAFF. The rearrangement uses TRBV29-1 and TRBJ1-1; tentative D call: TRBD1 (6 bases). From germline, CDR1 is SQVTM and CDR2 ANQGSEA. V was shortened by 1 base and J by 4 bases, with 16 bases between the two germline ends. The CDR3 is 15 residues long.

The CDR3 coding sequence is TGTGCCAGTAGTACTCGGAGGACAGGGGCTTGGGATGAGCAGTTCTTC. This translates into CASSTRRTGAWDEQFF. The chain is built from TRBV19 and TRBJ2-1; 9 nucleotides agree with TRBD1. The CDR3 runs to 16 residues. J gave up 8 bases and V 4 bases, and 12 bases lay outside the gene matches. Germline loops: CDR1 LNHDA, CDR2 SQIVND (reference sequence).

This chain uses TRBV9 with TRBJ2-5, with TRBD2 matching 7 bases. Germline V lookup: CDR1 SGDLS, CDR2 YYNGEE. V shed 0 bases, J shed 3 bases, and the junction held 17 bases outside the gene matches. The CDR3 consists of 19 residues. CDR3 sequence: CASSVDIRGDEVAEETQYF. DNA for the CDR3: TGTGCCAGCAGCGTAGACATTCGGGGGGATGAAGTTGCGGAAGAGACCCAGTACTTC.

This rearrangement joins TRBV19 to TRBJ2-5; 10 nucleotides agree with TRBD1. Germline V gene lookup returns CDR1 LNHDA and CDR2 SQIVND (reference sequence). The CDR3 has 14 amino acids. V dropped 10 bases and J dropped 1; count of bases not matched to a gene: 6. The CDR3 DNA is TGTGCCACACGGGACAGGGGAACCCAAGAGACCCAGTACTTC. Translation gives CATRDRGTQETQYF.

The gene calls are TRBV10-2 and TRBJ2-1; D unclear. Trimming took off 6 bases at V and 0 bases at J, with 15 bases between the two ends. This CDR3 contains 16 residues. The germline CDR1 and CDR2 sequences are WSHSY and SAAADI. The CDR3 loop is CASRAIERSSYNEQFF. CDR3 sequence (DNA): TGCGCCAGCAGGGCCATCGAGCGCTCCTCCTACAATGAGCAGTTCTTC.

The J gene is TRBJ1-2, the V gene TRBV2; D is undetermined. Trimming pared 1 base from V and 4 bases from J, leaving 13 bases between. The CDR3 is 15 residues long. From germline, CDR1 is SNHLY and CDR2 FYNNEI. CDR3 sequence (DNA): TGTGCCAGCAGTGAAGATAACGGCGGCTCCTATGGCTACACCTTC. Amino acids: CASSEDNGGSYGYTF.

This CDR3 reads CASSQDLGKAGERAGELFF. CDR3 DNA sequence: TGTGCCAGCAGCCAAGATCTCGGGAAAGCGGGAGAACGGGCCGGGGAGCTGTTTTTT. The rearrangement uses TRBV14 and TRBJ2-2; TRBD2 agrees at 8 bases. J lost 6 bases, V lost 0 bases, and 15 bases had no gene match. The germline V gene encodes CDR1 SGHDN and CDR2 FVKESK. The CDR3 consists of 19 residues.

The chain couples TRBV6-5 to TRBJ2-5; TRBD2 agrees at 7 bases. The CDR3 has 14 residues. Trimming cost V 2 bases and J 4 bases; bases outside gene matches: 4. CDR1 and CDR2 (germline): MNHEY, SVGAGI. This CDR3 is CASSYGSSGETQYF. CDR3 coding DNA: TGTGCCAGCAGTTACGGGTCTAGCGGAGAGACCCAGTACTTC.

The chain combines TRBV5-6 with TRBJ1-1; TRBD1 matches at 9 bases. Per the germline V gene, CDR1 is SGHDT and CDR2 is YYEEEE. This CDR3 is 18 amino acids long. The ends lost 0 bases at V and 0 bases at J; junction bases unmatched: 9. CDR3 nucleotide sequence: TGTGCCAGCAGCTTGGTAGCCGGGACAGGGCAGATGAACACTGAAGCTTTCTTT. Translated, it gives CASSLVAGTGQMNTEAFF.

J is TRBJ2-7 and V is TRBV5-5; perhaps TRBD2 as D (6 bases). There are 15 residues in the CDR3. Per the germline V gene, CDR1 is SGHKS and CDR2 is YYEKEE (reference sequence). Trimming removed 0 bases from V and 2 bases from J, with 12 bases in between. The CDR3 sequence is CASSLGAGRPYEQYF. Here the CDR3 DNA reads TGTGCCAGCAGCTTGGGGGCAGGGAGGCCCTACGAGCAGTACTTC.

The gene calls are TRBV7-8 and TRBJ1-2; D remains unclear. CDR3 length: 15 residues. Trimming left V 4 bases short and J 4 bases short, with 16 bases between. Germline-derived CDR1 and CDR2 are SGHVS and FQNEAQ. Here the CDR3 reads CASSSIMAGGYGYTF. CDR3 DNA: TGTGCCAGCAGCTCTATAATGGCGGGAGGCTATGGCTACACCTTC.

The genes are TRBV20-1 and TRBJ2-3; possible D gene TRBD1, 5 bases. V was pared by 5 bases and J by 9 bases, with 12 bases between. This CDR3 is 11 amino acids long. Germline CDR1 DFQATT, CDR2 SNEGSKA (reference sequence). DNA of the CDR3: TGCAGTGCTGGGGCAAGTCTGACGCAGTATTTT. Amino acid sequence: CSAGASLTQYF.

This clone was seen more than once but under ten times. The V gene is TRBV30, the J gene TRBJ1-4, with TRBD1 matching 7 bases. The CDR3 loop spans 13 amino acids. Germline-derived CDR1 and CDR2 are GTSNPN and SVGIG (reference sequence). Trimming took 4 bases from V and 5 from J; bases not matched to a gene: 4. CDR3 in amino acids: CAWNGQENEKLFF. Here the CDR3 DNA reads TGTGCCTGGAACGGACAGGAGAATGAAAAACTGTTTTTT.

The chain links TRBV6-6 to TRBJ1-1; D gene ambiguous. With 6 bases removed from V and 4 bases from J, the gap between germline ends came to 12 bases. The CDR3 spans 13 residues. Germline V lookup: CDR1 MNHNY, CDR2 SVGAGI (reference sequence). The chain's CDR3 is CASRTLEATEAFF. The CDR3 coding sequence is TGTGCCAGCAGAACTTTAGAGGCCACTGAAGCTTTCTTT.

CDR3 protein: CASSLDGNIQYF. DNA for the CDR3: TGTGCCAGCAGCTTGGACGGAAACATTCAGTACTTC. The chain carries TRBV5-4 and TRBJ2-4; D remains ambiguous. CDR1 and CDR2 from the germline V gene are SGHNT and YYREEE (reference sequence). V was pared by 0 bases and J by 6 bases, with 4 bases between. This CDR3 region has 12 residues.